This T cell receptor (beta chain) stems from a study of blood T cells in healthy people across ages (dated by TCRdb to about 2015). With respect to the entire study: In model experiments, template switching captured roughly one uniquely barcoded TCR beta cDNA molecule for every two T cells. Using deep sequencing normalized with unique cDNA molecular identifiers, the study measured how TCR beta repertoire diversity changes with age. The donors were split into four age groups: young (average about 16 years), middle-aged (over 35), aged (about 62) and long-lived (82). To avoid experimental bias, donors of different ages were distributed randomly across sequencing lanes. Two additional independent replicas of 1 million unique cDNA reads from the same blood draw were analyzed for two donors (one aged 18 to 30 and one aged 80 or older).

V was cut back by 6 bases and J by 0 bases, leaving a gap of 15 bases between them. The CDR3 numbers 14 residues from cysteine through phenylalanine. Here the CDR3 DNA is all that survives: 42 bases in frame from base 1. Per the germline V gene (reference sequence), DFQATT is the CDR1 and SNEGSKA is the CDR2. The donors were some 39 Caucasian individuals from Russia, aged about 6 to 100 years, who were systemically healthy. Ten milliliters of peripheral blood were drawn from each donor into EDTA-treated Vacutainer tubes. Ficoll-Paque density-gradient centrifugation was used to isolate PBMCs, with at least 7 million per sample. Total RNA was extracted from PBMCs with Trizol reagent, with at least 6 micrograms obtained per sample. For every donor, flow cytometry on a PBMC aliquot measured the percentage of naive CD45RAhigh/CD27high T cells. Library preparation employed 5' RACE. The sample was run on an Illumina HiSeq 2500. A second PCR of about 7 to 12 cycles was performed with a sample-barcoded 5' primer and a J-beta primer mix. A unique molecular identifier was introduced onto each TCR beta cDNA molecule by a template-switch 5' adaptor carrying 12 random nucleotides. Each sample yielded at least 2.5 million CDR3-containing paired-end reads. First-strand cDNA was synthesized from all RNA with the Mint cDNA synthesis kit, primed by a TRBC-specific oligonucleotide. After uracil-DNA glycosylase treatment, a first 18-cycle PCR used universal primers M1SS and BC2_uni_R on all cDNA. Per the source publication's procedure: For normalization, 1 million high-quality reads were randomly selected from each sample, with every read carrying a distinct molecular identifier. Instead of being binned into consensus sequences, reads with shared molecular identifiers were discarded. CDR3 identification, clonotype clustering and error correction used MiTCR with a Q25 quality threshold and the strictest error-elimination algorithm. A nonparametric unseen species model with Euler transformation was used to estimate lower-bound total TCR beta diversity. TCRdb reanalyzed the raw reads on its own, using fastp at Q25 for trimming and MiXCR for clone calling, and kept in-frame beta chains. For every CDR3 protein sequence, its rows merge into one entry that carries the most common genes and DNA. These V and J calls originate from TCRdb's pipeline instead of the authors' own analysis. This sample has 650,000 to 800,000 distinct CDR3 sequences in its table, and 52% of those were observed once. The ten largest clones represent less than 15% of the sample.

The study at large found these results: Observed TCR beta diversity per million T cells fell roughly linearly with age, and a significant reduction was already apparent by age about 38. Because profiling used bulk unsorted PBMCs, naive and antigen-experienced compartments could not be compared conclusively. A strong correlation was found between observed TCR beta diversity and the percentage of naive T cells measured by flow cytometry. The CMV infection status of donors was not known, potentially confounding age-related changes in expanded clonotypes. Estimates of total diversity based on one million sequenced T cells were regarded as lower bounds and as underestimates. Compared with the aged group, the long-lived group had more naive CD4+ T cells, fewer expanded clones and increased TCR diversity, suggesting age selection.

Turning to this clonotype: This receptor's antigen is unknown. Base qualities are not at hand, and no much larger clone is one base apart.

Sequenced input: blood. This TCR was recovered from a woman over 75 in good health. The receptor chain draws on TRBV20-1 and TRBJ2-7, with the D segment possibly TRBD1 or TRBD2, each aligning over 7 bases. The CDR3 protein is CSAKSGTDSYEQYF. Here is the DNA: TGCAGTGCCAAGAGCGGGACAGACTCCTACGAGCAGTACTTC.